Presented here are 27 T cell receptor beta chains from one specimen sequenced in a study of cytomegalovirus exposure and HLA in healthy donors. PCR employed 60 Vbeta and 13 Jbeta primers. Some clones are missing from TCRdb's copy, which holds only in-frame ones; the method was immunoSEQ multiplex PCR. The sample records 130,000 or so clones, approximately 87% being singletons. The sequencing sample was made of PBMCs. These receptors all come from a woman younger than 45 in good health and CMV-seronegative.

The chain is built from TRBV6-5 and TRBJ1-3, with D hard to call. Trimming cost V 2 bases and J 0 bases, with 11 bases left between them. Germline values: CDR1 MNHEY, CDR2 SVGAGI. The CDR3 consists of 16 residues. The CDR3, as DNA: TGTGCCAGCAGTTACCGTCAGGCCTTCTCTGGAAACACCATATATTTT. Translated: CASSYRQAFSGNTIYF.

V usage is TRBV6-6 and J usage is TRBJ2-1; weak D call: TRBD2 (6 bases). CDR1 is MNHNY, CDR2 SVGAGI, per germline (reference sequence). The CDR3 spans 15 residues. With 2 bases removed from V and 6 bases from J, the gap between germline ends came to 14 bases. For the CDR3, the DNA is TGTGCCAGCAGTTACATCGTGTTGGGGGGCAATGAGCAGTTCTTC. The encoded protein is CASSYIVLGGNEQFF.

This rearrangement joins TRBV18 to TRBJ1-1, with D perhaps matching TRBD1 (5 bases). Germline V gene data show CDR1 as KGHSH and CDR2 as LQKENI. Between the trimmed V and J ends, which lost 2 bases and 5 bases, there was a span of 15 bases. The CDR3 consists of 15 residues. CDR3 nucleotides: TGTGCCAGCTCACCAAGAGAAGGCAGGGATACTGAAGCTTTCTTT. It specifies CASSPREGRDTEAFF.

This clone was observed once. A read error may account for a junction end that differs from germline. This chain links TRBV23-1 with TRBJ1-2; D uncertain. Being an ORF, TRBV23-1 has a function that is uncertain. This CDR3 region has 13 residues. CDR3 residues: CASSRADNYGYPF. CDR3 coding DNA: TGCGCCAGCAGTCGCGCAGATAACTATGGCTACCCCTTC.

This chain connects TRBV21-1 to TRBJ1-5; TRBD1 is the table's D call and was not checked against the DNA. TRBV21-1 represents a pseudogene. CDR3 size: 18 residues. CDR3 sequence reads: CASSNRDTFPYSNQPQHF. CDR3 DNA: TGTGCCAGCAGCAACAGGGACACATTCCCTTATAGCAATCAGCCCCAGCATTTT.

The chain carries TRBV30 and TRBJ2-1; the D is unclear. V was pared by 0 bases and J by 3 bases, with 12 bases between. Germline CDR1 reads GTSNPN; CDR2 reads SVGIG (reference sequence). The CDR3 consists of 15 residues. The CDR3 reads CAWSVRGTVYNEQFF. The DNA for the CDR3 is TGTGCCTGGAGTGTACGTGGTACGGTCTACAATGAGCAGTTCTTC.

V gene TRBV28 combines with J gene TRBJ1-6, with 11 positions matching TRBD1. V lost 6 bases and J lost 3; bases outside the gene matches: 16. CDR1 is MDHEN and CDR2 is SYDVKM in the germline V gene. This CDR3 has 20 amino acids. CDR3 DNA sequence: TGTGCCAGCAGCTCTACCCCCGGGACAGGGGGGTGGTACTATAATTCACCCCTCCACTTT. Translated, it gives CASSSTPGTGGWYYNSPLHF.

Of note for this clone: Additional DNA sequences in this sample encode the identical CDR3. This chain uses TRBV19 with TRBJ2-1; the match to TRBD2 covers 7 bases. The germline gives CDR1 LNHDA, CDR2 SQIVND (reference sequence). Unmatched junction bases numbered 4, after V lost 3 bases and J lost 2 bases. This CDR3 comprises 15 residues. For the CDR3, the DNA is TGTGCCAGTAGTATCGGTCTAGCGGCCTACAATGAGCAGTTCTTC. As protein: CASSIGLAAYNEQFF.

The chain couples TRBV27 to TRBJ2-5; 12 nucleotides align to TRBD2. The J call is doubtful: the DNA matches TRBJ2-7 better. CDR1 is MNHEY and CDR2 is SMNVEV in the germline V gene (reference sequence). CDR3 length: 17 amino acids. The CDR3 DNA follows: TGTGCCAGCAGTTTCCCGACTAGCGGGGGAACTTACTACGAGCAGTACTTC. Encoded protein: CASSFPTSGGTYYEQYF.

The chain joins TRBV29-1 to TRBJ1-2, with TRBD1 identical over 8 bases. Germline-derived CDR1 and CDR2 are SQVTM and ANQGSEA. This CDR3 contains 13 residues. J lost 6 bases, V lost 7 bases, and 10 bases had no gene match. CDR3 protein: CSADRESQDGYTF. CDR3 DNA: TGCAGCGCGGACAGGGAGTCTCAAGATGGCTACACCTTC. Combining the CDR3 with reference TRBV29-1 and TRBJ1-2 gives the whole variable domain SAVISQKPSRDICQRGTSLTIQCQVDSQVTMMFWYRQQPGQSLTLIATANQGSEATYESGFVIDKFPISRPNLTFSTLTVSNMSPEDSSIYLCSADRESQDGYTFGSGTRLTVV.

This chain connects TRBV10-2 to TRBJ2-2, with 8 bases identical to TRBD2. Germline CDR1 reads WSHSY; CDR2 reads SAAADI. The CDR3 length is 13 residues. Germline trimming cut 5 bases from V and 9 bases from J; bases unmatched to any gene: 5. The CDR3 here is CASSPLAGWELFF. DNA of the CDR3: TGCGCCAGCAGTCCATTAGCGGGATGGGAGCTGTTTTTT.

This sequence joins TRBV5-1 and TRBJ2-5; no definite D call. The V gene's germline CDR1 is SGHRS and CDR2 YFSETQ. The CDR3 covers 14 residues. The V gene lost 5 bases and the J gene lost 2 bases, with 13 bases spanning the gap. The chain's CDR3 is CASRNRPAQETQYF. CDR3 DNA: TGCGCCAGCAGGAATCGGCCAGCGCAAGAGACCCAGTACTTC.

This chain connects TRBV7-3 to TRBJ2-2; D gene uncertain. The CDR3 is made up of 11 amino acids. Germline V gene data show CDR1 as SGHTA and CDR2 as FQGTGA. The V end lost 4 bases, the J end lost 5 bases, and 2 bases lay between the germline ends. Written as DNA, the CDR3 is TGTGCCAGCAGCTCAACCGGGGAGCTGTTTTTT. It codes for CASSSTGELFF.

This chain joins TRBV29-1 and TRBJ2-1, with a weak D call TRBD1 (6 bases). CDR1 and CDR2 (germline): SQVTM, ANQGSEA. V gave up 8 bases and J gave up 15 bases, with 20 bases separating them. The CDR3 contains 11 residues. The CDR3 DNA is TGCAGCTTTGCAAGAGGGGGAAACAGGTTCTTC. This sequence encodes CSFARGGNRFF.

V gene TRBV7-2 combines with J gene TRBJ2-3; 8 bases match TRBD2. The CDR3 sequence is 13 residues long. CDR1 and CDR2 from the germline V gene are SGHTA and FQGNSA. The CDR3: CGAGGPPTDTQYF. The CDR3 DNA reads TGTGGGGCGGGGGGTCCACCCACAGATACGCAGTATTTT.

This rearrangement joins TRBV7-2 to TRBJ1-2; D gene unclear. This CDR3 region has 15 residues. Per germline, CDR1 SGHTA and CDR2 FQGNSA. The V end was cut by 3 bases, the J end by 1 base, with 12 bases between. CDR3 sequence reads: CASSFPTEDNYGYTF. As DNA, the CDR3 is TGTGCCAGCAGCTTCCCGACGGAGGATAACTATGGCTACACCTTC.

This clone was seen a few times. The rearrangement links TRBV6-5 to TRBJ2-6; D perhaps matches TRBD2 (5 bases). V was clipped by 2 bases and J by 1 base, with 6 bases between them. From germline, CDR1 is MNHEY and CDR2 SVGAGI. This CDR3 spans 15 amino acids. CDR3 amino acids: CASSYGGSGANVLTF. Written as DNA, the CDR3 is TGTGCCAGCAGTTACGGCGGGTCTGGGGCCAACGTCCTGACTTTC.

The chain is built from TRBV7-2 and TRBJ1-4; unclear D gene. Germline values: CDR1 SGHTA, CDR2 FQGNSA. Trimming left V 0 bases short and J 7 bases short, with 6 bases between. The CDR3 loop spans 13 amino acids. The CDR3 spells CASSLARSEKLFF. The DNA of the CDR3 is TGTGCCAGCAGCTTAGCGAGGAGTGAAAAACTGTTTTTT.

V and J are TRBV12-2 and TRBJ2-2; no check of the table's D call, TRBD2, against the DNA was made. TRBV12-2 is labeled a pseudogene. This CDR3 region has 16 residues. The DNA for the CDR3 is TGTGCAAGTCGCTTAGCTCCCTCACTAGTGATAGGGGAGCTGTTTTTT. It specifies CASRLAPSLVIGELFF.

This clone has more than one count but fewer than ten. The CDR3 DNA follows: TGTGCCAGCAGCTTTTACGGGTATCACTATGGCTACACCTTC. It translates to CASSFYGYHYGYTF. This chain uses TRBV7-2 with TRBJ1-2; D unclear. The germline gives CDR1 SGHTA, CDR2 FQGNSA. CDR3 length equals 14 residues. V was pared by 3 bases and J by 3 bases, with 11 bases between.

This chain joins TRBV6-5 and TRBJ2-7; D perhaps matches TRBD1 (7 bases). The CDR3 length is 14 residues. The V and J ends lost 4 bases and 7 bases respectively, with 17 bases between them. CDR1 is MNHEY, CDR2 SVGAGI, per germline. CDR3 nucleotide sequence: TGTGCCAGCAGTTCCAGGAAGGGGGCGGGGGAGCAGTACTTC. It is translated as CASSSRKGAGEQYF.

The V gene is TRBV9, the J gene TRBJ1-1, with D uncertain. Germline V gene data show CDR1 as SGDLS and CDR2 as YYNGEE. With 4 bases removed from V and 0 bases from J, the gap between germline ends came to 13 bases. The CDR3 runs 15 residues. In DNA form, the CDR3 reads TGTGCCAGCAGCTCGGGGTCGGGCATGAACACTGAAGCTTTCTTT. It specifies CASSSGSGMNTEAFF.

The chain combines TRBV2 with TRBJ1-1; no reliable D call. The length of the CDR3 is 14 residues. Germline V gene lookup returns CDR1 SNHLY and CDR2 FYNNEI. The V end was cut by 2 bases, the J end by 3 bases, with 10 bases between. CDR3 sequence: CASSETVAHTEAFF. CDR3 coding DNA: TGTGCCAGCAGTGAAACCGTAGCCCACACTGAAGCTTTCTTT.

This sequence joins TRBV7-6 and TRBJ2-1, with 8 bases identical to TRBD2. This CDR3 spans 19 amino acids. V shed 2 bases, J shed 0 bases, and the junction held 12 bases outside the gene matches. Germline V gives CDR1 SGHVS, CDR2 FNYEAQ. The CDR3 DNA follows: TGTGCCAGCAGCTTATTCACTAGCGGAACAAAGAGCTCCTACAATGAGCAGTTCTTC. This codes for CASSLFTSGTKSSYNEQFF.

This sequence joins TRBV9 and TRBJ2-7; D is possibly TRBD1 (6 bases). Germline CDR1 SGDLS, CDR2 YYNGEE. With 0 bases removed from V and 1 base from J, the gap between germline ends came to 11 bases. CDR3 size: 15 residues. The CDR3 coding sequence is TGTGCCAGCAGCGTAGCCTGGGACACTTCCTACGAGCAGTACTTC. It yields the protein CASSVAWDTSYEQYF.

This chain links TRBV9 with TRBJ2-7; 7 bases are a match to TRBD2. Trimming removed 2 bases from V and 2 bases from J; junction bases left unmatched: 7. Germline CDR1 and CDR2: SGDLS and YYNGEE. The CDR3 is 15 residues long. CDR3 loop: CASSVGREGPYEQYF. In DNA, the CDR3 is TGTGCCAGCAGCGTGGGGAGGGAGGGCCCCTACGAGCAGTACTTC.

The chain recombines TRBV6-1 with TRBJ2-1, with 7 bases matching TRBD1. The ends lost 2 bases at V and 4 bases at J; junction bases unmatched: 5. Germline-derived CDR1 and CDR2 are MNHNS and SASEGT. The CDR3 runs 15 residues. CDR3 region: CASSEQQGKYNEQFF. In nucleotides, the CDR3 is TGTGCCAGCAGTGAACAACAGGGGAAATACAATGAGCAGTTCTTC.